These 21 T cell receptor beta chains were sequenced from one sample in a study of blood T cell repertoires in COVID-19. The data were produced by immunoSEQ multiplex PCR, yet TCRdb's version contains in-frame clones alone and is incomplete. Among a few hundred thousand clones listed, roughly 89% were seen once. Sample: PBMCs or T cells enriched from blood (not recorded which). These receptors came from a woman in her forties who had recovered from COVID-19.

V usage is TRBV27 and J usage is TRBJ2-7; possible D gene TRBD2, 6 bases. Germline loops: CDR1 MNHEY, CDR2 SMNVEV (reference sequence). CDR3 size: 13 residues. Trimming cost V 2 bases and J 3 bases, with 8 bases left between them. As DNA, the CDR3 is TGTGCCAGCAGTTTACTGGGGGGCTACGAGCAGTACTTC. Translation: CASSLLGGYEQYF.

V gene TRBV5-6 combines with J gene TRBJ1-6; D call uncertain. V lost 7 bases to trimming and J lost 0 bases, with 5 bases between them. This CDR3 has 13 amino acids. CDR1 is SGHDT, CDR2 YYEEEE, per germline. CDR3 DNA: TGTGCCAGCGCGGTCTCCTATAATTCACCCCTCCACTTT. Protein product: CASAVSYNSPLHF. Full variable domain (missing parts from reference TRBV5-6 and TRBJ1-6): DAGVTQSPTHLIKTRGQQVTLRCSPKSGHDTVSWYQQALGQGPQFIFQYYEEEERQRGNFPDRFSGHQFPNYSSELNVNALLLGDSALYLCASAVSYNSPLHFGNGTRLTVT.

The rearrangement joins TRBV6-1 to TRBJ2-2; TRBD2 might be the D (5 bases). Between the trimmed V and J ends, which lost 1 base and 6 bases, there was a span of 9 bases. Germline V CDR1 and CDR2: MNHNS, SASEGT. The CDR3 extends over 14 amino acids. CDR3 coding DNA: TGTGCCAGCAGTGAAGTAATGAGGGCCGGGGAGCTGTTTTTT. Translating gives CASSEVMRAGELFF.

The genes are TRBV5-6 and TRBJ2-7; D uncertain. Trimming pared 3 bases from V and 3 bases from J, leaving 16 bases between. CDR3 length: 15 residues. Germline V CDR1 and CDR2: SGHDT, YYEEEE. The chain's CDR3 is CASSSTGEEIYEQYF. In nucleotides, the CDR3 is TGTGCCAGCAGCTCGACTGGAGAGGAGATCTACGAGCAGTACTTC.

CDR3 nucleotides: TGTGCCAGCAGCCAAGCCATTAGCAATCAGCCCCAGCATTTT. It yields the protein CASSQAISNQPQHF. The J gene is TRBJ1-5, the V gene TRBV3-1 (or the pseudogene TRBV3-2); D gene uncertain. Germline V lookup: CDR1 LGHDT, CDR2 YNNKEL (reference sequence). The CDR3 is 14 amino acids. V dropped 1 base and J dropped 0 bases, with 4 bases sitting between them.

The V and J genes are TRBV7-9 and TRBJ1-1; D not resolved. This CDR3 spans 14 amino acids. Germline CDR1 reads SEHNR; CDR2 reads FQNEAQ (reference sequence). Deletions cut 3 bases from V and 1 base from J, with 9 bases between. CDR3 sequence (DNA): TGTGCCAGCAGCTTCGAACATGAGAACACTGAAGCTTTCTTT. Amino acid sequence: CASSFEHENTEAFF.

This rearrangement joins TRBV5-1 to TRBJ2-3; 7 bases line up with TRBD2. J gave up 8 bases and V 5 bases, and 8 bases lay outside the gene matches. There are 13 residues in the CDR3. The germline V gene encodes CDR1 SGHRS and CDR2 YFSETQ. CDR3: CASRSGTPGTQYF. The CDR3 DNA reads as TGCGCCAGCAGGAGCGGGACCCCCGGTACGCAGTATTTT.

Written as DNA, the CDR3 is TGTGCCAGCAGCTCTATCCCCGAAACTGAAGCTTTCTTT. It encodes CASSSIPETEAFF. The J gene is TRBJ1-1, the V gene TRBV7-2; D not certain. The CDR3 runs 13 residues. V lost 4 bases and J lost 5, with 11 bases in between. Per the germline V gene, CDR1 is SGHTA and CDR2 is FQGNSA.

This rearrangement joins TRBV5-1 to TRBJ2-5, with D tentatively TRBD1 (5 bases). Germline V lookup: CDR1 SGHRS, CDR2 YFSETQ. V was cut by 2 bases and J by 4 bases, with 6 bases left in between. The CDR3 loop spans 12 amino acids. CDR3 sequence reads: CASSFQGETQYF. CDR3 coding DNA: TGCGCCAGCAGCTTTCAGGGAGAGACCCAGTACTTC.

The gene calls are TRBV24-1 and TRBJ2-1; 11 bases map to TRBD2. The CDR3 totals 16 residues. In germline, CDR1 is KGHDR, CDR2 SFDVKD. Unmatched junction bases numbered 9, after V lost 8 bases and J lost 4 bases. The CDR3 DNA is TGTGCCACCAAGGGAACCGGGACTAGCGGTTACAATGAGCAGTTCTTC. Its protein is CATKGTGTSGYNEQFF.

The genes are TRBV5-1 and TRBJ2-3, with D possibly matching TRBD2 (6 bases). This CDR3 is 14 amino acids long. Germline CDR1 is SGHRS and CDR2 is YFSETQ. Trimming cost V 0 bases and J 5 bases, with 10 bases left between them. Here the CDR3 reads CASSLAPAGDTQYF. CDR3 DNA sequence: TGCGCCAGCAGCTTGGCCCCAGCGGGAGATACGCAGTATTTT.

The chain employs TRBV29-1 and TRBJ1-2; 7 bases match TRBD1. Germline V gene sequence: CDR1 SQVTM, CDR2 ANQGSEA. CDR3 length: 12 amino acids. The junction had 4 bases not matched to a gene; V was cut back by 6 bases and J by 3 bases. This chain's CDR3 is CSVGQIDYGYTF. In DNA form, the CDR3 reads TGCAGCGTGGGACAGATAGACTATGGCTACACCTTC.

The chain couples TRBV11-2 to TRBJ2-7; D not certain. CDR3 size: 15 residues. V lost 0 bases to trimming and J lost 0 bases, with 9 bases between them. Per the germline V gene, CDR1 is SGHAT and CDR2 is FQNNGV. CDR3 sequence: CASSLDHHSSYEQYF. For the CDR3, the DNA is TGTGCCAGCAGCTTAGACCACCACAGCTCCTACGAGCAGTACTTC.

The chain uses TRBV18 and TRBJ2-2; the D gene is possibly TRBD2 (7 bases). The CDR3 covers 17 residues. Trimming left V 3 bases short and J 5 bases short, with 19 bases between. Per germline, CDR1 KGHSH and CDR2 LQKENI. The DNA of the CDR3 is TGTGCCAGCTCACCCATCGGGGCGGGGGCCGTGACCGGGGAGCTGTTTTTT. Protein product: CASSPIGAGAVTGELFF.

The chain carries TRBV12-5 and TRBJ1-2; possibly TRBD1 for D (5 bases). The ends were cut back, 3 bases at V and 5 bases at J, with 10 bases in the middle. The CDR3 is 13 amino acids. The germline V gene has CDR1 LGHNT and CDR2 FRNRAP. CDR3 sequence reads: CASGFWGGYGYTF. The CDR3 DNA reads as TGTGCTAGTGGTTTCTGGGGGGGATATGGCTACACCTTC.

V is TRBV11-2 and J is TRBJ2-5, with D tentatively TRBD2 (5 bases). Germline CDR1 is SGHAT and CDR2 is FQNNGV. Trimming removed 0 bases at V and 5 bases at J, with 16 bases between. CDR3 length: 16 amino acids. The CDR3 sequence: CASSLDMGSGSETQYF. DNA for the CDR3: TGTGCCAGCAGCTTAGATATGGGATCGGGGTCGGAGACCCAGTACTTC.

The sample holds one count of this clone. CDR3 protein: CASSLVSRQPQHF. The CDR3 region has the DNA TGTGCCAGCAGTTTAGTGTCGCGTCAGCCCCAGCATTTT. The chain is built from TRBV28 and TRBJ1-5, with D unclear. The CDR3 length is 13 residues. The germline V gene has CDR1 MDHEN and CDR2 SYDVKM. Trimming stripped 2 bases from V and 6 bases from J, with 8 bases between.

The chain couples TRBV10-2 to TRBJ2-7; maybe TRBD1 (6 bases). The CDR3 runs 15 residues. V lost 0 bases, J lost 4 bases, and 13 bases lay in between. Germline CDR1 is WSHSY and CDR2 is SAAADI. The CDR3: CASSESPGQLYEQYF. The CDR3 DNA reads TGCGCCAGCAGTGAGTCGCCCGGACAGCTATACGAGCAGTACTTC.

This rearrangement joins TRBV7-2 to TRBJ1-5, with TRBD1 as a possible D gene (6 bases). The germline V and J ends were trimmed by 3 bases and 5 bases, with 8 bases remaining between them. The CDR3 runs to 13 residues. Germline CDR1 SGHTA, CDR2 FQGNSA. CDR3 region: CASSFKGDQPQHF. For the CDR3, the DNA is TGTGCCAGCAGCTTCAAGGGGGATCAGCCCCAGCATTTT.

V and J are TRBV5-1 and TRBJ1-1; TRBD1 is a possible D gene (5 bases). The CDR3 is 15 amino acids. The germline V and J ends were trimmed by 1 base and 4 bases, with 14 bases remaining between them. CDR1 is SGHRS and CDR2 is YFSETQ in the germline V gene. The CDR3 sequence is CASSLSGGTATEAFF. The CDR3 region has the DNA TGCGCCAGCAGCTTGTCGGGGGGAACGGCCACTGAAGCTTTCTTT. The full variable domain, its missing parts supplied by reference TRBV5-1 and TRBJ1-1, is KAGVTQTPRYLIKTRGQQVTLSCSPISGHRSVSWYQQTPGQGLQFLFEYFSETQRNKGNFPGRFSGRQFSNSRSEMNVSTLELGDSALYLCASSLSGGTATEAFFGQGTRLTVV.

The V call is TRBV3-1 (or the pseudogene TRBV3-2), the J call TRBJ2-7; 11 bases agree with TRBD2. The CDR3 is 15 amino acids. The V gene end was trimmed by 1 base and the J gene end by 4 bases; junction bases not matched to a gene: 3. CDR1 is LGHDT, CDR2 YNNKEL, per germline (reference sequence). CDR3 protein: CASSQGLAGPYEQYF. Here the CDR3 DNA reads TGTGCCAGCAGCCAAGGACTAGCGGGGCCATACGAGCAGTACTTC.